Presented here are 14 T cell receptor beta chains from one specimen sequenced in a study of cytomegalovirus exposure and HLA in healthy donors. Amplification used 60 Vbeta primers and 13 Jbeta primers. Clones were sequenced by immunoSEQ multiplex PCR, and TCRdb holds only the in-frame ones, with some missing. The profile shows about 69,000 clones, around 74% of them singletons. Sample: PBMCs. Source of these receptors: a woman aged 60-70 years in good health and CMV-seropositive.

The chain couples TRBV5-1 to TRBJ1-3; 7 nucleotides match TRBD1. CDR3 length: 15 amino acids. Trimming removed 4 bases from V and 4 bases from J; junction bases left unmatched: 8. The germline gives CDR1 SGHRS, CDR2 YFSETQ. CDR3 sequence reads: CASSLSDREGNTIYF. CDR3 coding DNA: TGCGCCAGCAGCCTATCCGACAGGGAAGGAAACACCATATATTTT.

CDR3 region: CASSWGLYNEQFF. The CDR3 bases are TGTGCCAGCAGCTGGGGCCTGTACAATGAGCAGTTCTTC. The chain has TRBV5-6 and TRBJ2-1; D might be TRBD1 (5 bases). Germline values: CDR1 SGHDT, CDR2 YYEEEE. The V gene lost 3 bases and the J gene lost 4 bases, with 8 bases spanning the gap. The CDR3 runs 13 residues.

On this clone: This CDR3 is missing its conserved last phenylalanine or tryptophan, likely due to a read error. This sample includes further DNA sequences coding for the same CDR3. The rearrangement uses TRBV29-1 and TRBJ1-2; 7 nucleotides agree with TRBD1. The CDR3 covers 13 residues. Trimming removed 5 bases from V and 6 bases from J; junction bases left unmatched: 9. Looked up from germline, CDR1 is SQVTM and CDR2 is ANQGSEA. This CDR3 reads CSVFLGQADGYTV. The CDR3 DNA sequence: TGCAGCGTTTTCCTTGGACAGGCCGATGGCTACACCGTC.

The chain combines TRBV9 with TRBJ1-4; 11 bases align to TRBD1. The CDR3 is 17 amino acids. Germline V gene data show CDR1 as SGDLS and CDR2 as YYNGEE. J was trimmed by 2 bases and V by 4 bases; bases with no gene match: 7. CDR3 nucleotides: TGTGCCAGCAGCATAGGACAGGGGGCCTGGACTAATGAAAAACTGTTTTTT. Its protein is CASSIGQGAWTNEKLFF.

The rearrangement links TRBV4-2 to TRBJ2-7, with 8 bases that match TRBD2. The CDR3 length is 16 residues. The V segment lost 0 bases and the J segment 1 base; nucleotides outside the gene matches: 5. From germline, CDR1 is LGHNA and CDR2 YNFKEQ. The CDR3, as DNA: TGTGCCAGCAGCCAAGAGGCTAGCGGGCTATCCTACGAGCAGTACTTC. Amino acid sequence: CASSQEASGLSYEQYF.

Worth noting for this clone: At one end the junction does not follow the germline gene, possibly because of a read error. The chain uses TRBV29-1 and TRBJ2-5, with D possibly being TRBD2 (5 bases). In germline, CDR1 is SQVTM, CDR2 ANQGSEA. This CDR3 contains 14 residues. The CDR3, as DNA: TGCAGCGTTACCCCCCTGACGGGAAAAGAGGCCCAGTACTTC. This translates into CSVTPLTGKEAQYF.

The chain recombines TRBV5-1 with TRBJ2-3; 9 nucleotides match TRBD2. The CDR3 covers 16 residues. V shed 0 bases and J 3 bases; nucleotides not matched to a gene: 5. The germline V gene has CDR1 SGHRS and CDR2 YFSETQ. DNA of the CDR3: TGCGCCAGCAGCTTGGACGTGCGGGGGGGAACAGATACGCAGTATTTT. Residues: CASSLDVRGGTDTQYF.

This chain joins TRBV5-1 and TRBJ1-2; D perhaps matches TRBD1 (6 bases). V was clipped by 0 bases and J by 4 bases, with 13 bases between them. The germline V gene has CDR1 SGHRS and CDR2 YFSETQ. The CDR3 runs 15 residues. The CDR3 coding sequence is TGCGCCAGCAGCTTGGTATCGGACAGCGTCTATGGCTACACCTTC. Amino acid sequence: CASSLVSDSVYGYTF.

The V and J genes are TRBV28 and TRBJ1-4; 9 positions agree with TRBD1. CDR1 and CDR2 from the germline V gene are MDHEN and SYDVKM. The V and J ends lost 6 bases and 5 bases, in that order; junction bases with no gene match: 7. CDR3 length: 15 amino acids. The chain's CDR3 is CASSLSGTGNEKLFF. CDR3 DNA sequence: TGTGCCAGCAGCCTCTCCGGGACAGGGAATGAAAAACTGTTTTTT.

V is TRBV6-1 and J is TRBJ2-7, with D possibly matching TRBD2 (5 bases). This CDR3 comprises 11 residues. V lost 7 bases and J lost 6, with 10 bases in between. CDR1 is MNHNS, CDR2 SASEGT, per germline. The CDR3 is CASTGRGEQYF. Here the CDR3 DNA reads TGTGCCAGCACAGGCCGGGGCGAGCAGTACTTC.

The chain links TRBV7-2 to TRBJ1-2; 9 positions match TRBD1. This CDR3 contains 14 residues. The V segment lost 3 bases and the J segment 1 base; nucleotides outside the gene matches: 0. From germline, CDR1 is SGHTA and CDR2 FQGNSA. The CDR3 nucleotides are TGTGCCAGCAGCTTGGACAGGGGTAACTATGGCTACACCTTC. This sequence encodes CASSLDRGNYGYTF.

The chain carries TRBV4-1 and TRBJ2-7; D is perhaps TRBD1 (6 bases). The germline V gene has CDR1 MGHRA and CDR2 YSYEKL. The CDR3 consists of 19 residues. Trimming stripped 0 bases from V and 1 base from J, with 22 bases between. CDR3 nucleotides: TGCGCCAGCAGCCAAGAAAGCTGGGGGCGCACAGGAACATCCTACGAGCAGTACTTC. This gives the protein CASSQESWGRTGTSYEQYF.

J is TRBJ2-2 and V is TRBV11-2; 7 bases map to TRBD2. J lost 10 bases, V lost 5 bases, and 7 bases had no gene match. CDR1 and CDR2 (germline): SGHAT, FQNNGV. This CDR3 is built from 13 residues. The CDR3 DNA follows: TGTGCCAGCAGCCAGGGTCGGGAGGTGGAGCTGTTTTTT. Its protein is CASSQGREVELFF.

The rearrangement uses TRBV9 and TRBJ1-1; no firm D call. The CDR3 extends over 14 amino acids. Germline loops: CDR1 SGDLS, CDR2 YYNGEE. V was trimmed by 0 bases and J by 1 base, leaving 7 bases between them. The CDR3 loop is CASSVGRPNTEAFF. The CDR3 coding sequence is TGTGCCAGCAGCGTAGGGAGGCCGAACACTGAAGCTTTCTTT.